One sample yielded the 2 T cell receptor beta chains listed below, sequenced in a study of circulating and synovial CD4+ cells in juvenile arthritis. Generated by immunoSEQ multiplex PCR, the TCRdb table keeps only in-frame clones and is missing some. Of tens of thousands of clones in the sample, over 90% were seen once. The sequencing input was CD4+ T cells from blood. The receptors were gathered from a human donor with juvenile idiopathic arthritis.

This chain links TRBV28 with TRBJ1-1; D gene ambiguous. This CDR3 is built from 15 residues. The V end was cut by 2 bases, the J end by 8 bases, with 18 bases between. Germline V gene lookup returns CDR1 MDHEN and CDR2 SYDVKM. The CDR3 spells CASSLRFLRPKEAFF. For the CDR3, the DNA is TGTGCCAGCAGTTTAAGGTTCCTCAGGCCCAAAGAAGCTTTCTTT. Full variable domain (missing parts from reference TRBV28 and TRBJ1-1): DVKVTQSSRYLVKRTGEKVFLECVQDMDHENMFWYRQDPGLGLRLIYFSYDVKMKEKGDIPEGYSVSREKKERFSLILESASTNQTSMYLCASSLRFLRPKEAFFGQGTRLTVV.

The V call is TRBV12-5, the J call TRBJ2-2, with TRBD2 matching 14 bases. Losses at the gene ends were 1 base for V and 7 bases for J; bases not matched to a gene: 5. There are 17 residues in the CDR3. Germline V gene lookup returns CDR1 LGHNT and CDR2 FRNRAP. CDR3 sequence reads: CASGLGGGLAGVGELFF. In DNA, the CDR3 is TGTGCTAGTGGTTTGGGGGGGGGACTAGCGGGAGTCGGGGAGCTGTTTTTT.